A selection of T cell receptor beta chains follows, all from one sample in a study of siplizumab effects on memory and regulatory T cells. Using immunoSEQ multiplex PCR, the repertoire was profiled, and TCRdb retains in-frame clones only, with some absent. The table shows under 100,000 clones, with just under 95% occurring only once. Sequencing was done on a sample of non-Treg CD4+ T cells sorted from blood. These receptors all stem from a human donor in good health. Both conserved end residues are part of each CDR3. The D gene is left open where the match is weak. Not every row has a clone size; where given, it reads once, few, many or a size class.

clone size	V gene	D gene	J gene	CDR3 protein	CDR3 DNA
NA	TRBV7-9	NA	TRBJ1-2	CASSLETGGYGYTF	TGTGCCAGCAGCCTGGAGACGGGGGGCTATGGCTACACCTTC
NA	TRBV19	TRBD1	TRBJ2-2	CASSKGQANTGELFF	TGTGCCAGTAGTAAAGGACAGGCGAACACCGGGGAGCTGTTTTTT
NA	TRBV6-1	NA	TRBJ2-7	CASRIQGGGDEQYF	TGTGCCAGCAGGATACAGGGTGGTGGAGACGAGCAGTACTTC
NA	TRBV28	NA	TRBJ2-7	CASSLVQSEQYF	TGTGCCAGCAGTTTGGTGCAAAGCGAGCAGTACTTC
NA	TRBV30	TRBD1	TRBJ1-6	CAWMTGSSYNSPLHF	TGTGCCTGGATGACAGGGAGCTCCTATAATTCACCCCTCCACTTT
NA	TRBV15	TRBD2	TRBJ2-5	CATSPGASGSPHRETQYF	TGTGCCACCAGCCCTGGGGCTAGCGGGAGTCCACACCGGGAGACCCAGTACTTC
NA	TRBV29-1	NA	TRBJ2-7	CSVTGERPGYEQYF	TGCAGCGTTACTGGGGAGCGCCCCGGGTACGAGCAGTACTTC
once	TRBV7-9	NA	TRBJ2-1	CASSSGGFYNEQFF	TGTGCCAGCAGCTCAGGAGGGTTCTACAATGAGCAGTTCTTC
once	TRBV7-2	NA	TRBJ2-7	CASSYSPPADYEQYF	TGTGCCAGCAGCTACTCCCCCCCGGCGGACTACGAGCAGTACTTC
NA	TRBV10-3	NA	TRBJ2-7	CAISESTVGTTLQYF	TGTGCCATCAGTGAGTCAACCGTCGGTACAACGTTGCAGTACTTC
NA	TRBV11-3	NA	TRBJ1-1	CASSALRGEAFF	TGTGCCAGCAGCGCCCTGCGGGGGGAAGCTTTCTTT
NA	TRBV5-3	NA	TRBJ2-3	CARSLRGKADTQYF	TGTGCCAGAAGCCTCCGAGGGAAGGCAGATACGCAGTATTTT
NA	TRBV19	TRBD1	TRBJ1-4	CASNDRDNEKLFF	TGTGCCAGTAATGACAGGGATAATGAAAAACTGTTTTTT
NA	TRBV5-1	TRBD2	TRBJ2-2	CASSSGLAGSNTGELFF	TGCGCCAGCAGCTCGGGACTAGCGGGATCTAACACCGGGGAGCTGTTTTTT
NA	TRBV7-9	TRBD2	TRBJ2-2	CASSSGTSPTGELFF	TGTGCCAGCAGCTCCGGGACTAGCCCCACCGGGGAGCTGTTTTTT
NA	TRBV9	NA	TRBJ2-5	CASSVNFGETQYF	TGTGCCAGCAGCGTTAATTTCGGGGAGACCCAGTACTTC
NA	TRBV6-5	NA	TRBJ1-3	CASSQTLSGNTIYF	TGTGCCAGCAGCCAGACCCTATCTGGAAACACCATATATTTT